Listed here are 7 T cell receptor beta chains from one sample, sequenced in a study of immune evolution from preneoplasia to lung adenocarcinoma. Profiled with immunoSEQ multiplex PCR; TCRdb holds only in-frame clones, not every one. The sample records some 14,000 clones, about 80% being singletons. Sequencing was done on a sample of FFPE minimally invasive lung adenocarcinoma tissue. The receptors stem from an older person with lung adenocarcinoma.

This chain connects TRBV4-2 to TRBJ2-3; possibly TRBD2 for D (6 bases). From germline, CDR1 is LGHNA and CDR2 YNFKEQ. This CDR3 comprises 15 residues. With 1 base removed from V and 2 bases from J, the gap between germline ends came to 10 bases. In nucleotides, the CDR3 is TGTGCCAGCAGCCAAGCGGGGGTTACCACAGATACGCAGTATTTT. It encodes CASSQAGVTTDTQYF.

This clone was recorded once. This rearrangement joins TRBV6-5 to TRBJ2-7; 11 bases are a match to TRBD2. The germline gives CDR1 MNHEY, CDR2 SVGAGI. CDR3 length: 16 residues. V gave up 0 bases and J gave up 3 bases; unmatched junction bases: 4. CDR3 residues: CASSYSASGGRYEQYF. In DNA, the CDR3 is TGTGCCAGCAGTTACTCTGCTAGCGGGGGGCGCTACGAGCAGTACTTC.

The chain joins TRBV27 to TRBJ2-7; 7 bases match TRBD2. Germline V lookup: CDR1 MNHEY, CDR2 SMNVEV (reference sequence). V shed 4 bases and J 1 base; nucleotides not matched to a gene: 10. This CDR3 is built from 16 residues. Here the CDR3 reads CASSSVEGRGSYEQYF. The CDR3 region has the DNA TGTGCCAGCAGTTCAGTAGAAGGGAGGGGTTCCTACGAGCAGTACTTC.

This clone has only a few counts. This chain uses TRBV14 with TRBJ2-7, with TRBD2 matching over 7 bases. After removal of 6 bases from V and 5 bases from J, the junction contained 16 bases not matched to a gene. Germline loops: CDR1 SGHDN, CDR2 FVKESK. The CDR3 is 16 amino acids. For the CDR3, the DNA is TGTGCCAGCAGTGAACTTGCCTGGGGGGGTACCGACGAGCAGTACTTC. Its translation: CASSELAWGGTDEQYF.

The chain links TRBV19 to TRBJ1-1; 10 bases line up with TRBD1. After removal of 5 bases from V and 13 bases from J, the junction contained 13 bases not matched to a gene. Germline values: CDR1 LNHDA, CDR2 SQIVND (reference sequence). The CDR3 is 14 residues long. DNA of the CDR3: TGTGCCAGTAGTTCCCAGACAGGGGGCCGCAGGTTTTTCTTT. Encoded protein: CASSSQTGGRRFFF.

This rearrangement joins TRBV14 to TRBJ1-6, with D perhaps TRBD1 (6 bases). CDR3 length: 15 amino acids. Between the trimmed V and J ends, which lost 0 bases and 10 bases, there was a span of 13 bases. Germline CDR1 is SGHDN and CDR2 is FVKESK. CDR3 sequence: CASSQDTGWGSPLHF. CDR3 sequence (DNA): TGTGCCAGCAGCCAAGATACAGGGTGGGGGTCACCCCTCCACTTT.

The chain carries TRBV12-5 and TRBJ2-6; 7 bases are a match to TRBD1. Germline V gene lookup returns CDR1 LGHNT and CDR2 FRNRAP. J was trimmed by 2 bases and V by 10 bases; bases with no gene match: 11. The length of the CDR3 is 16 residues. The CDR3 loop is CATYGDRDPGANVLTF. The CDR3 coding sequence is TGTGCTACCTACGGCGACAGGGACCCTGGGGCCAACGTCCTGACTTTC. The variable domain in full, with the rest retrieved from reference TRBV12-5 and TRBJ2-6, is DARVTQTPRHKVTEMGQEVTMRCQPILGHNTVFWYRQTMMQGLELLAYFRNRAPLDDSGMPKDRFSAEMPDATLATLKIQPSEPRDSAVYFCATYGDRDPGANVLTFGAGSRLTVL.